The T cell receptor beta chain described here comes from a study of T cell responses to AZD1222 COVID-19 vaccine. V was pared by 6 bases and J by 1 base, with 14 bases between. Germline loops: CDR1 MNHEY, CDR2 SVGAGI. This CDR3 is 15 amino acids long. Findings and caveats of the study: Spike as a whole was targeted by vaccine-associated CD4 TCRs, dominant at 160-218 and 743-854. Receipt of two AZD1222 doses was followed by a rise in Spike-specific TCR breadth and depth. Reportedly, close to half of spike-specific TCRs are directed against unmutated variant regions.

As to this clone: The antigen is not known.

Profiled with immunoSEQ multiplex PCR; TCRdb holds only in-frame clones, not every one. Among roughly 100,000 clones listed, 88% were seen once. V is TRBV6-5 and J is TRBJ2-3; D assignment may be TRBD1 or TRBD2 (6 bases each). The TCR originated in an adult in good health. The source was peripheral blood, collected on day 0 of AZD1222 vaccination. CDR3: CASRPERGGTDTQYF. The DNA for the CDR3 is TGTGCCAGCAGGCCCGAAAGGGGGGGCACAGATACGCAGTATTTT.